Presented here are 7 T cell receptor beta chains from one specimen sequenced in a study of T-cell memory formation after mild COVID-19. MiXCR, applied by TCRdb to the 5' RACE reads, yields one record per CDR3 protein. The sample lists approximately 300,000 distinct CDR3 sequences; about 15% were seen once. Sequenced sample: PBMCs or a T cell subset sorted from them (not recorded which). These receptors were obtained from a man between 18 and 29 years old who had mild COVID-19 (a few samples of this study predate the infection). Cell type and time point are not known.

This clonotype was counted a few times. The rearrangement uses TRBV9 and TRBJ2-3; maybe TRBD2 (5 bases). This CDR3 has 15 residues. V dropped 0 bases and J dropped 4 bases, with 12 bases sitting between them. CDR1 is SGDLS, CDR2 YYNGEE, per germline. CDR3 sequence: CASSVAPAVPDTQYF. The CDR3 nucleotides are TGTGCCAGCAGCGTAGCTCCAGCGGTGCCAGATACGCAGTATTTT.

This clonotype appeared a few times. The rearrangement uses TRBV11-1 and TRBJ2-7, with D hard to call. From germline, CDR1 is SGHAT and CDR2 FQDESV (reference sequence). Trimming shortened V by 4 bases and J by 3 bases, and 10 bases separated the two germline ends. The CDR3 totals 13 residues. The CDR3 reads CASSWTEDYEQYV. CDR3 sequence (DNA): TGTGCCAGCAGCTGGACGGAAGACTACGAGCAGTACGTC.

The V call is TRBV29-1, the J call TRBJ2-1; TRBD1 is a possible D gene (6 bases). Deletions cut 5 bases from V and 6 bases from J, with 14 bases between. The CDR3 totals 13 residues. The germline V gene encodes CDR1 SQVTM and CDR2 ANQGSEA. The CDR3 loop reads CSVTGMALNEQFF. CDR3 DNA: TGCAGCGTTACAGGGATGGCCCTCAATGAGCAGTTCTTC.

The chain employs TRBV7-3 and TRBJ2-1; 9 nucleotides agree with TRBD1. The CDR3 is 13 amino acids. Germline trimming cut 4 bases from V and 9 bases from J; bases unmatched to any gene: 4. The germline CDR1 and CDR2 sequences are SGHTA and FQGTGA. In DNA, the CDR3 is TGTGCCAGCAGCTCGGGACAGGGCGGTGAGCAGTTCTTC. Translating it yields CASSSGQGGEQFF.

The gene calls are TRBV20-1 and TRBJ1-2; D not resolved. The CDR3 totals 14 residues. CDR1 and CDR2 (germline): DFQATT, SNEGSKA (reference sequence). Trimming shortened V by 2 bases and J by 3 bases, and 13 bases separated the two germline ends. The CDR3 region has the DNA TGCAGTGCTAGAAGTCCTGTCAGCTACTATGGCTACACCTTC. Translation gives CSARSPVSYYGYTF.

The V and J genes are TRBV11-2 and TRBJ2-5; the D gene is possibly TRBD2 (6 bases). V shed 1 base and J shed 9 bases, with 12 bases lying between them. CDR1 and CDR2 (germline): SGHAT, FQNNGV. The CDR3 consists of 13 residues. The CDR3 DNA follows: TGTGCCAGCAGCTTAGTGAGCAAGCGGGCCCAGTACTTC. Translated: CASSLVSKRAQYF.

This clonotype was seen ten or more times. The rearrangement joins TRBV7-6 to TRBJ2-1; either TRBD1 or TRBD2 may fit D (7 bases each). The CDR3 covers 13 residues. Per the germline V gene, CDR1 is SGHVS and CDR2 is FNYEAQ. V gave up 4 bases and J gave up 10 bases, with 14 bases separating them. CDR3 region: CASSSLATGEQFF. Written as DNA, the CDR3 is TGTGCCAGCAGCTCACTAGCGACAGGGGAGCAGTTCTTC.